The 18 T cell receptor beta chains in this list originate from one sample, sequenced in a study of technical replicates of blood from several donors. Sequencing used immunoSEQ multiplex PCR; TCRdb keeps in-frame clones, though not all of them. In the table there are about 56,000 clones, roughly 92% of which are singletons. The sample comprised PBMCs. The receptor set was obtained from a human donor in good health. Some clones in this sample may be carry-over from other donors' samples.

V is TRBV5-1 and J is TRBJ2-1; D is uncertain. CDR3 size: 15 residues. Trimming cost V 0 bases and J 3 bases, with 10 bases left between them. Germline V gives CDR1 SGHRS, CDR2 YFSETQ. In DNA, the CDR3 is TGCGCCAGCAGCTTGGTACTCGATTTCTACAATGAGCAGTTCTTC. Its protein is CASSLVLDFYNEQFF.

Only one count was recorded for this clone. The rearrangement links TRBV5-1 to TRBJ2-5; TRBD1 agrees at 8 bases. CDR1 and CDR2 from the germline V gene are SGHRS and YFSETQ. J was trimmed by 7 bases and V by 0 bases; bases with no gene match: 8. The CDR3 spans 15 residues. The CDR3 loop is CASSLAPQGEVTQYF. CDR3 in DNA: TGCGCCAGCAGCTTGGCCCCACAGGGGGAGGTGACCCAGTACTTC.

The CDR3 DNA sequence: TGTGCCAGCAGACGACAGGGCTACGAGCAGTACTTC. Translated: CASRRQGYEQYF. V and J are TRBV27 and TRBJ2-7; 7 bases align to TRBD1. V shed 6 bases and J 3 bases; nucleotides not matched to a gene: 2. The CDR3 length is 12 residues. The germline CDR1 and CDR2 sequences are MNHEY and SMNVEV (reference sequence).

The chain couples TRBV11-2 to TRBJ1-6; possibly TRBD1 for D (5 bases). The V gene lost 1 base and the J gene lost 6 bases, with 13 bases spanning the gap. Germline-derived CDR1 and CDR2 are SGHAT and FQNNGV. This CDR3 region has 16 residues. The DNA of the CDR3 is TGTGCCAGCAGCTTAGGGGGCCGGGGGAGTAATTCACCCCTCCACTTT. Translated, it gives CASSLGGRGSNSPLHF.

The chain employs TRBV7-9 and TRBJ2-4; TRBD2 agrees at 7 bases. The CDR3 contains 12 residues. Germline assignment: CDR1 SEHNR and CDR2 FQNEAQ (reference sequence). Germline trimming cut 1 base from V and 14 bases from J; bases unmatched to any gene: 5. CDR3 residues: CASSLEWGGEYF. CDR3 sequence (DNA): TGTGCCAGCAGCTTAGAGTGGGGAGGGGAGTACTTC.

This chain uses TRBV1 with TRBJ2-3; TRBD2, as called in the table, went unchecked against the DNA. TRBV1 is assigned pseudogene status. This CDR3 is built from 16 residues. The CDR3 is CTSSHRTSGGTDTQYF. The CDR3 DNA reads as TGCACCAGCAGCCACCGGACTAGCGGGGGCACAGATACGCAGTATTTT.

The chain is built from TRBV9 and TRBJ2-5; TRBD2 matches at 8 bases. V shed 6 bases, J shed 5 bases, and the junction held 6 bases outside the gene matches. Germline CDR1 and CDR2: SGDLS and YYNGEE. The length of the CDR3 is 13 residues. CDR3 sequence (DNA): TGTGCCAGCAACCCCACGGGGGGGGAGACCCAGTACTTC. Protein sequence: CASNPTGGETQYF.

CDR3 DNA: TGTGCCAGCAGCGTAGCTGGGCTAGCGGGTCAAGAGCAGTTCTTC. The encoded protein is CASSVAGLAGQEQFF. The genes are TRBV9 and TRBJ2-1; 8 bases align to TRBD2. Per germline, CDR1 SGDLS and CDR2 YYNGEE. The junction had 9 bases not matched to a gene; V was cut back by 0 bases and J by 10 bases. The CDR3 has 15 residues. Supplemented by reference TRBV9 and TRBJ2-1, the full variable domain reads DSGVTQTPKHLITATGQRVTLRCSPRSGDLSVYWYQQSLDQGLQFLIQYYNGEERAKGNILERFSAQQFPDLHSELNLSSLELGDSALYFCASSVAGLAGQEQFFGPGTRLTVL.

CDR3 bases: TGTGCCAGCAGTCGCGGGGGGGCGGCAGATACGCAGTATTTT. It is translated as CASSRGGAADTQYF. V is TRBV6-6 and J is TRBJ2-3; 9 bases map to TRBD2. J gave up 4 bases and V 5 bases, and 4 bases lay outside the gene matches. CDR1 is MNHNY and CDR2 is SVGAGI in the germline V gene (reference sequence). The CDR3 has 14 amino acids.

The chain joins TRBV6-1 to TRBJ2-7; perhaps TRBD1 as D (5 bases). The germline V gene has CDR1 MNHNS and CDR2 SASEGT. The CDR3 loop spans 12 amino acids. V was trimmed by 6 bases and J by 3 bases, leaving 9 bases between them. CDR3 sequence reads: CASSQGYYEQYF. DNA for the CDR3: TGTGCCAGCAGCCAGGGATACTACGAGCAGTACTTC.

This rearrangement joins TRBV5-6 to TRBJ1-2; 12 bases are a match to TRBD1. Unmatched junction bases numbered 10, after V lost 5 bases and J lost 8 bases. CDR3 size: 15 residues. Germline CDR1 is SGHDT and CDR2 is YYEEEE. DNA for the CDR3: TGTGCCAGCAGGAGGCCAGGGACAGGGGGCGAGGGCTACACCTTC. Amino acid sequence: CASRRPGTGGEGYTF.

The chain recombines TRBV12-5 with TRBJ1-1, with a tentative D call TRBD1 (5 bases). CDR1 is LGHNT, CDR2 FRNRAP, per germline. The CDR3 consists of 19 residues. Trimming left V 0 bases short and J 6 bases short, with 26 bases between. The CDR3 loop is CASGLVRSVLWGRRAEAFF. In nucleotides, the CDR3 is TGTGCTAGTGGTTTGGTAAGGTCAGTTTTGTGGGGCCGTAGGGCTGAAGCTTTCTTT.

The rearrangement links TRBV27 to TRBJ2-7; 11 bases match TRBD2. This CDR3 region has 17 residues. Per germline, CDR1 MNHEY and CDR2 SMNVEV (reference sequence). V trimming: 5 bases; J trimming: 6 bases; junction bases outside the gene matches: 15. The CDR3 DNA reads as TGTGCCAGCAGTCCACTCAGGACTAGCGGGCCCCTGGGCGAGCAGTACTTC. Translation: CASSPLRTSGPLGEQYF.

This chain links TRBV4-1 with TRBJ1-2; D is uncertain. From germline, CDR1 is MGHRA and CDR2 YSYEKL. The CDR3 covers 15 residues. V gave up 0 bases and J gave up 7 bases, with 15 bases separating them. DNA of the CDR3: TGCGCCAGCAGCCAAGATTTGGGAGCGGCCTCTGGCTACACCTTC. This gives the protein CASSQDLGAASGYTF.

The rearrangement links TRBV5-1 to TRBJ2-1; 8 nucleotides line up with TRBD2. The CDR3 consists of 14 residues. V shed 2 bases, J shed 6 bases, and the junction held 4 bases outside the gene matches. Germline CDR1 is SGHRS and CDR2 is YFSETQ. The chain's CDR3 is CASSFSLAGNEQFF. The CDR3 coding sequence is TGCGCCAGCAGCTTTAGTCTAGCGGGCAATGAGCAGTTCTTC.

The chain combines TRBV6-5 with TRBJ2-3, with 7 nucleotides matching TRBD2. The V segment lost 2 bases and the J segment 2 bases; nucleotides outside the gene matches: 4. Germline values: CDR1 MNHEY, CDR2 SVGAGI. The CDR3 spans 15 residues. The CDR3 loop reads CASSYGAGNTDTQYF. The CDR3 bases are TGTGCCAGCAGTTACGGAGCGGGGAACACAGATACGCAGTATTTT.

The V and J genes are TRBV5-1 and TRBJ2-1, with TRBD2 matching over 9 bases. CDR3 length: 17 residues. The germline gives CDR1 SGHRS, CDR2 YFSETQ. V lost 0 bases, J lost 0 bases, and 4 bases stayed unmatched. CDR3 loop: CASSLVGSGSSYNEQFF. The CDR3 region has the DNA TGCGCCAGCAGCTTGGTTGGTAGCGGGAGCTCCTACAATGAGCAGTTCTTC.

The V and J genes are TRBV5-4 and TRBJ1-2, with 9 positions matching TRBD1. This CDR3 region has 13 residues. Trimming at V came to 1 base and at J to 6 bases, leaving 1 base not matched to a gene. Germline loops: CDR1 SGHNT, CDR2 YYREEE (reference sequence). CDR3: CASSLWTGDGYTF. The CDR3 nucleotides read TGTGCCAGCAGCTTGTGGACAGGGGATGGCTACACCTTC.